The rows below give T cell receptor beta chains drawn from one sample of a study of OX40 agonist ivuxolimab in advanced cancers. The protocol was immunoSEQ multiplex PCR, while the TCRdb copy is restricted to in-frame clones and leaves out a portion. The sample contains 30,000 to 45,000 clones, 88% of which appear only once. The input for sequencing was CD4+ or CD8+ T cells sorted from blood, taken in a trial of the OX40 agonist ivuxolimab. These receptors all stem from an adult with an advanced solid tumor such as melanoma, head and neck, liver or kidney cancer. Each CDR3 is given with its conserved first and last residue. A D gene is named only where the DNA matches it firmly. For some rows the clone size is stated as once, few or many, or as a class when expanded; others skip it.

d_call,v_call,j_call,clone_size,cdr3_nt,cdr3_aa
-,TRBV6-5,TRBJ1-3,-,TGTGCCAGCAGTTACTCTGACGTAGGAAACACCATATATTTT,CASSYSDVGNTIYF
TRBD1,TRBV28,TRBJ2-7,-,TGTGCCAGCAGGTGGGACAGCCTCTCCTACGAGCAGTACTTC,CASRWDSLSYEQYF
-,TRBV28,TRBJ2-7,-,TGTGCCAGCACCGAAAAAGGGCCCTACGAGCAGTACTTC,CASTEKGPYEQYF
-,TRBV5-1,TRBJ2-7,once,TGCGCCAGCAGCTCAAACTACGAGCAGTACTTC,CASSSNYEQYF
TRBD1,TRBV28,TRBJ1-3,-,TGTGCCAGCAGCACCGCGAGGGGGCACACCTCTGGAAACACCATATATTTT,CASSTARGHTSGNTIYF
-,TRBV12-5,TRBJ1-1,-,TGTGCTAGTGGTTCTGCAGGGAGAGCTTTCTTT,CASGSAGRAFF
TRBD2,TRBV5-4,TRBJ2-5,once,TGTGCCAGCAGCGGACTAGCGGGAGAGGCATACCAAGAGACCCAGTACTTC,CASSGLAGEAYQETQYF
TRBD2,TRBV11-3,TRBJ2-1,once,TGTGCCAGCAGCCCGCAAGGCGGGAGCTCCTACAATGAGCAGTTCTTC,CASSPQGGSSYNEQFF
TRBD1,TRBV19,TRBJ1-5,-,TGTGCCAGTAGTGCGACCGGGACAGGGACTCAGCCCCAACATTTT,CASSATGTGTQPQHF
TRBD1,TRBV6-1,TRBJ2-7,few,TGTGCCAGCAGTGTACTGGGACAGACCTACGAGCAGTACTTC,CASSVLGQTYEQYF
TRBD2,TRBV5-8,TRBJ2-7,-,TGTGCCAGCAGCTTGGCTAGCGGGACGTCCTACGAGCAGTACTTC,CASSLASGTSYEQYF
-,TRBV5-1,TRBJ1-1,-,TGCGCCACCACGCCGGGACCGCTACGCACTGAAGCTTTCTTT,CATTPGPLRTEAFF
-,TRBV19,TRBJ1-2,-,TGTGCCAGTAGTAGAACAGGAGTCGGGGGCTACACCTTC,CASSRTGVGGYTF
-,TRBV5-1,TRBJ2-7,-,TGCGCCAGCAGCCCACCTTCGTGGGGCGAGCAGTACTTC,CASSPPSWGEQYF
-,TRBV7-9,TRBJ1-1,once,TGTGCCAGCAGCTTAACGTCTGAAGCTTTCTTT,CASSLTSEAFF
TRBD1,TRBV28,TRBJ1-5,few,TGTGCCAGCGCGAAGCGGACAGGGGGCCAGCCCCAGCATTTT,CASAKRTGGQPQHF
-,TRBV15,TRBJ2-5,-,TGTGCCACCAGCGGGAGGGGGCGGGGAGGGACCCAGTACTTC,CATSGRGRGGTQYF
-,TRBV5-1,TRBJ1-5,-,TGCGCCAGCAGCTTGGAAGGTTCCAATCAGCCCCAGCATTTT,CASSLEGSNQPQHF
-,TRBV5-1,TRBJ1-6,-,TGCGCCAGCAGCTTCCAGGCGGACTCACCCCTCCACTTT,CASSFQADSPLHF
TRBD1,TRBV9,TRBJ1-1,-,TGTGCCAGCAGCACCGGGACAGGGATCGAACCCATGAACACTGAAGCTTTCTTT,CASSTGTGIEPMNTEAFF
TRBD1,TRBV7-7,TRBJ2-2,-,TGTGCTAGCAGCTTAACAGGGGGCAGGACCGGGGAGCTGTTTTTT,CASSLTGGRTGELFF
-,TRBV28,TRBJ1-1,-,TGTGCCAGCAGTTTTCGCCGGGGGCGGACTGAAGCTTTCTTT,CASSFRRGRTEAFF
TRBD1,TRBV9,TRBJ2-2,-,TGTGCCACCCATCCGGACAGGGGACAAGGCGGGGAGCTGTTTTTT,CATHPDRGQGGELFF
-,TRBV11-2,TRBJ2-3,-,TGTGCCAGCAGCTCCACTCTATCGGCAGATACGCAGTATTTT,CASSSTLSADTQYF
TRBD2,TRBV11-2,TRBJ2-7,-,TGTGCCAGCAGCTCTATAGCGGGGGGGCACGGGGAGCAGTACTTC,CASSSIAGGHGEQYF
-,TRBV19,TRBJ1-5,-,TGTGCCAGCGGAACACAGGGCGGCCAGCCCCAGCATTTT,CASGTQGGQPQHF
TRBD2,TRBV7-9,TRBJ2-7,-,TGTGCCAGCAGCTTAGAGGGGAGGGGAAACTACGAGCAGTACTTC,CASSLEGRGNYEQYF
-,TRBV18,TRBJ2-2,-,TGTGCCAGCTCACCACGAGGACAGACCCCCGGGGAGCTGTTTTTT,CASSPRGQTPGELFF
-,TRBV29-1,TRBJ2-7,-,TGCAGCGTTGAAGATTGGTCAACCTACGAGCAGTACTTC,CSVEDWSTYEQYF
-,TRBV4-1,TRBJ1-1,-,TGCGCCAGCAGCCAAATGGGAAGGACCTCCATGAACACTGAAGCTTTCTTT,CASSQMGRTSMNTEAFF
-,TRBV18,TRBJ1-1,-,TGTGCCAGCTCACCGGACGGTACAATGAACACTGAAGCTTTCTTT,CASSPDGTMNTEAFF
-,TRBV18,TRBJ1-1,once,TGTGCCAGCTCACCGACAGATATGAACACTGAAGCTTTCTTT,CASSPTDMNTEAFF
TRBD2,TRBV5-1,TRBJ2-1,-,TGCGCCAGCAGCTTGGCGGCCGGGACTAGCCGGAATGAGCAGTTCTTC,CASSLAAGTSRNEQFF
-,TRBV30,TRBJ1-3,-,TGTGCCTGGAGGGGACCGCATGGGGGAAGAAACACCATATATTTT,CAWRGPHGGRNTIYF
TRBD1,TRBV19,TRBJ2-1,-,TGTGCCAGTAGTCCCAGGTGGGGCAGGGGGCGCGTGTCCTACAATGAGCAGTTCTTC,CASSPRWGRGRVSYNEQFF
-,TRBV2,TRBJ1-5,-,TGTGCCAGCGGTCAAGAATATAGCAATCAGCCCCAGCATTTT,CASGQEYSNQPQHF
-,TRBV6-5,TRBJ1-2,-,TGTGCCAGCAGTTACCCCGGGAACTATGGCTACACCTTC,CASSYPGNYGYTF
-,TRBV2,TRBJ1-4,-,TGTGCCAGCAGTGAAGGCAATGAAAAACTGTTTTTT,CASSEGNEKLFF
-,TRBV29-1,TRBJ1-1,-,TGCAGCGTTGGACAGCTGAACACTGAAGCTTTCTTT,CSVGQLNTEAFF
TRBD1,TRBV28,TRBJ2-5,medium-sized,TGTGCCAGCAGTTCTGACAGGGTGGGAGCAGAGACCCAGTACTTC,CASSSDRVGAETQYF
-,TRBV6-1,TRBJ1-2,-,TGTGCCAGCAGATCAGACCGAGGCGGTGGCTACACCTTC,CASRSDRGGGYTF
-,TRBV29-1,TRBJ2-7,-,TGCAGCGTTGAACTGGGTACCTACGAGCAGTACTTC,CSVELGTYEQYF
-,TRBV4-1,TRBJ1-2,-,TGCGCCAGCAGCCAAGACGGTACCAGTGGCCGCTTAGGCTACACCTTC,CASSQDGTSGRLGYTF
TRBD2,TRBV6-6,TRBJ2-1,-,TGTGCCAGCAGTTATAGCGGGGGGTCCGGTGAGCAGTTCTTC,CASSYSGGSGEQFF
-,TRBV28,TRBJ2-7,-,TGTGCCAGCAGTTTCGTAAACGAGCAGTACTTC,CASSFVNEQYF
-,TRBV11-2,TRBJ2-5,-,TGTGCCAGCAGCTTGTCTGGGGAGACCCAGTACTTC,CASSLSGETQYF
-,TRBV27,TRBJ2-2,-,TGTGCCAGGGACCCCCGTGGGACTCAGAACACCGGGGAGCTGTTTTTT,CARDPRGTQNTGELFF
-,TRBV9,TRBJ2-7,-,TGTGCCAGCAGCGTAGGAGGGGCCCGGACCTACGAGCAGTACTTC,CASSVGGARTYEQYF
-,TRBV10-3,TRBJ1-4,few,TGTGCCATCAGTGAGTCAGTGGGGCGCCGTGAAAAACTGTTTTTT,CAISESVGRREKLFF
TRBD2,TRBV28,TRBJ2-7,once,TGTGCCAGCAGTCGGACTAGCGGGAGCTCCTACGAGCAGTACTTC,CASSRTSGSSYEQYF
-,TRBV25-1,TRBJ2-7,-,TGTGCCAGCAGTGAGAGGTTCGAGCAGTACTTC,CASSERFEQYF
-,TRBV6-5,TRBJ2-3,-,TGTGCCAGCGGCTGGGGTTATACGCAGTATTTT,CASGWGYTQYF
-,TRBV7-3,TRBJ1-6,-,TGTGCCAGCAGCTTATTACGGGACAATTCACCCCTCCACTTT,CASSLLRDNSPLHF
TRBD1,TRBV7-2,TRBJ2-5,-,TGTGCCAGCAGCCCGCACAGGGGCCAAGAGACCCAGTACTTC,CASSPHRGQETQYF
-,TRBV5-1,TRBJ1-6,few,TGCGCCAGCAGCTTGAATAAGGGGCTGGGGAATTCACCCCTCCACTTT,CASSLNKGLGNSPLHF
-,TRBV10-1,TRBJ2-4,-,TGCGCCAGCAGCCAAGAAGAGAATCGGTTCACTCTAGCCAAAAACATTCAGTACTTC,CASSQEENRFTLAKNIQYF
TRBD2,TRBV11-2,TRBJ2-7,-,TGTGCCAGCAGCTTAGTCTTTCTAGCGGGAAGGAGGGCGCGCGGGGAGCAGTACTTC,CASSLVFLAGRRARGEQYF
-,TRBV7-9,TRBJ2-7,-,TGTGCCAGCAGCTCAGTAAGTCAGGGTCTCGAGCAGTACTTC,CASSSVSQGLEQYF